What follows are 10 T cell receptor beta chains derived from one specimen sequenced in a study of T cells in narcolepsy. Profiled with immunoSEQ multiplex PCR; TCRdb holds only in-frame clones, not every one. In the table there are fewer than 35,000 clones, less than 90% of which are singletons. The sequenced sample was CD45RA- memory CD4+ T cells from PBMCs. Every receptor here comes from a human donor with narcolepsy.

The chain has TRBV6-1 and TRBJ1-1; D is uncertain. The germline V gene has CDR1 MNHNS and CDR2 SASEGT. The V end was cut by 8 bases, the J end by 5 bases, with 15 bases between. The CDR3 is made up of 13 amino acids. The CDR3 nucleotides read TGTGCCAGCGGGTATTGGAGAGGGACTGAAGCTTTCTTT. It is translated as CASGYWRGTEAFF.

The chain couples TRBV6-1 to TRBJ2-3, with D uncertain. The V end was cut by 10 bases, the J end by 0 bases, with 14 bases between. This CDR3 comprises 14 residues. The germline V gene encodes CDR1 MNHNS and CDR2 SASEGT. The CDR3 DNA reads as TGTGCCACCCACGGACGAAGAAGCACAGATACGCAGTATTTT. It yields the protein CATHGRRSTDTQYF.

This chain connects TRBV6-5 to TRBJ2-3; D gene ambiguous. V lost 4 bases and J 5 bases, leaving 13 bases between the germline ends. The CDR3 totals 14 residues. Germline CDR1 is MNHEY and CDR2 is SVGAGI. The DNA for the CDR3 is TGTGCCAGCAGTTTGGAAGTGGGGTTAGATACGCAGTATTTT. Protein: CASSLEVGLDTQYF.

The genes are TRBV7-2 and TRBJ2-5, with a tentative D call TRBD2 (5 bases). Germline lookup yields CDR1 SGHTA and CDR2 FQGNSA. This CDR3 region has 15 residues. V was cut by 1 base and J by 5 bases, with 14 bases left in between. This CDR3 reads CASSLDAETGETQYF. Here the CDR3 DNA reads TGTGCCAGCAGCTTAGACGCGGAAACGGGGGAGACCCAGTACTTC.

The chain carries TRBV2 and TRBJ2-3; D may be TRBD2 (6 bases). The CDR3 is made up of 13 amino acids. Germline CDR1 is SNHLY and CDR2 is FYNNEI. With 6 bases removed from V and 2 bases from J, the gap between germline ends came to 9 bases. The CDR3 protein is CASRADYTDTQYF. Here the CDR3 DNA reads TGTGCCAGCAGGGCGGACTACACAGATACGCAGTATTTT.

V and J are TRBV25-1 and TRBJ1-2; 7 nucleotides match TRBD1. The CDR3 contains 14 residues. V dropped 4 bases and J dropped 7; count of bases not matched to a gene: 9. Germline lookup yields CDR1 MGHDK and CDR2 SYGVNS. For the CDR3, the DNA is TGTGCCAGCAGTGCTTGGGACAGCTCTATTGGCTACACCTTC. This sequence encodes CASSAWDSSIGYTF.

There are a few counts of this clone. The chain joins TRBV27 to TRBJ2-7; D is perhaps TRBD1 or TRBD2 (5 bases each). Trimming cost V 4 bases and J 2 bases, with 12 bases left between them. There are 14 residues in the CDR3. Germline CDR1 and CDR2: MNHEY and SMNVEV (reference sequence). The CDR3 region has the DNA TGTGCCAGCAGTTCCGCGACGGGACCCTACGAGCAGTACTTC. This codes for CASSSATGPYEQYF.

The chain joins TRBV7-8 to TRBJ2-5; TRBD2 might be the D (5 bases). Germline CDR1 is SGHVS and CDR2 is FQNEAQ. There are 13 residues in the CDR3. V dropped 3 bases and J dropped 9 bases, with 14 bases sitting between them. The CDR3 DNA is TGTGCCAGCAGCTTCCCCGGGGTCTATGCCCAGTACTTC. Its protein product is CASSFPGVYAQYF.

The chain recombines TRBV5-1 with TRBJ2-2; TRBD2 matches 8 bases. The CDR3 sequence is 18 residues long. V was pared by 1 base and J by 4 bases, with 12 bases of the junction left unmatched. In germline, CDR1 is SGHRS, CDR2 YFSETQ. In nucleotides, the CDR3 is TGCGCCAGCAGCTTGAATCCCCCGGGGACTAGTAGCACCGGGGAGCTGTTTTTT. This gives the protein CASSLNPPGTSSTGELFF.

V usage is TRBV5-8 and J usage is TRBJ2-3; 10 nucleotides align to TRBD2. After removal of 1 base from V and 2 bases from J, the junction contained 7 bases not matched to a gene. CDR3 length: 17 residues. Looked up from germline, CDR1 is SGHTS and CDR2 is YDEGEE. The CDR3: CASSLPTLAGSTDTQYF. CDR3 sequence (DNA): TGTGCCAGCAGCTTGCCGACACTAGCGGGGTCCACAGATACGCAGTATTTT.